The clone carrying this TCR beta chain was detected a few times. This specimen comes from a study of blood T cell repertoires in COVID-19. Study-wide background: The United States, Italy and Spain were the sources of the acute and convalescent COVID-19 samples. Nucleic acid was either cDNA or gDNA, and it came from T cells, B-cell-depleted T cells, or PBMCs.

Trimming removed 4 bases from V and 6 bases from J; junction bases left unmatched: 3. The CDR3 loop spans 14 amino acids. Germline CDR1 is KGHSH and CDR2 is LQKENI. Per the authors' pipeline: The authors estimated nucleated cell counts from reference gene primer amplification. This table comes from immunoSEQ multiplex PCR, and its TCRdb copy is limited to in-frame clones, with some not included. For V, J and clone size, that table is used; D and trimming come from the DNA. The table has 270,000 or so clones, 89% seen once. The TCR was taken from a woman aged 40-49 years who had recovered from COVID-19. Source material: peripheral blood. The chain joins TRBV18 to TRBJ2-3; 11 bases agree with TRBD1. CDR3 DNA sequence: TGTGCCAGCTCACGGACAGGGGGCGACGATACGCAGTATTTT. This gives the protein CASSRTGGDDTQYF. The full variable domain, with the rest looked up from reference TRBV18 and TRBJ2-3, is NAGVMQNPRHLVRRRGQEARLRCSPMKGHSHVYWYRQLPEEGLKFMVYLQKENIIDESGMPKERFSAEFPKEGPSILRIQQVVRGDSAAYFCASSRTGGDDTQYFGPGTRLTVL.